Below, one T cell receptor (beta chain) is given with its context. Germline loops: CDR1 SGHAT, CDR2 FQNNGV. CDR3 length: 14 amino acids. V gave up 3 bases and J gave up 3 bases, with 11 bases separating them. The authors' processing: The authors estimated nucleated cell counts from reference gene primer amplification. Assay used: immunoSEQ multiplex PCR; TCRdb lists only in-frame clones, some missing. V and J calls and clone size follow that table, whereas D and trimming were derived from the DNA. The sample contains under 250,000 clones, approximately 88% of which appear only once. The data stem from a study of blood T cell repertoires in COVID-19. About the study: Samples came from the United States, Italy and Spain, spanning acute and convalescent COVID-19. T cells, B-cell-depleted T cells, or PBMCs supplied cDNA or gDNA.

All enrollees were roughly 18 to 90 years old and from 20 to 25 US areas. Sequenced material: PBMCs or T cells enriched from blood (not recorded which). This chain links TRBV11-2 with TRBJ1-1; no clear D gene. The TCR originated in a woman aged 25 to 39 with acute COVID-19. This CDR3 is CASSFSGMDTEAFF. In DNA form, the CDR3 reads TGTGCCAGCAGCTTTTCGGGGATGGACACTGAAGCTTTCTTT.